A single T cell receptor beta chain is shown here with its context. The CDR3 spans 14 residues. Per the germline V gene, CDR1 is MNHEY and CDR2 is SVGAGI. The trim removed 5 bases at V and 6 bases at J, leaving 9 bases unmatched. This record comes from a study of blood T cell repertoires in COVID-19. Study background: T cells, B-cell-depleted T cells, or PBMCs supplied cDNA or gDNA.

Sequenced by immunoSEQ multiplex PCR; TCRdb stores in-frame clones only, minus some. The data hold 150,000 to 250,000 clones, with 75% to 90% observed a single time. Input material: PBMCs or T cells enriched from blood (not recorded which). The TCR comes from a woman in her 30s who had recovered from COVID-19. The rearrangement links TRBV6-5 to TRBJ1-2; 7 positions agree with TRBD1. DNA for the CDR3: TGTGCCAGCAGTCAGGGACAGTGGGGAGATGGCTACACCTTC. As protein: CASSQGQWGDGYTF.